These T cell receptor beta chains were read from a single sample in a study of long-term antiretroviral therapy in people with HIV. Sequencing used immunoSEQ multiplex PCR; TCRdb keeps in-frame clones, though not all of them. The sample lists more than 25,000 clones, 95% to 98% seen once, with 1.5% to 2% in the top ten. The sample here was unsorted PBMCs, taken 7.6 years after starting antiretroviral therapy. These receptors came from a man between 25 and 39 years old with HIV. CDR3s include the opening cysteine and the closing phenylalanine or tryptophan. A D gene is named only where the DNA matches it firmly. Clone size is stated in some rows and not others, as once, few, many or a class when expanded.

abundance: .
d_gene: .
j_gene: TRBJ1-1
v_gene: TRBV25-1
CDR3aa: CASSEVTGTTEAFF
CDR3nt: TGTGCCAGCAGTGAAGTAACAGGGACCACTGAAGCTTTCTTT

abundance: .
d_gene: .
j_gene: TRBJ2-5
v_gene: TRBV5-1
CDR3aa: CASSFGQTQETQYF
CDR3nt: TGCGCCAGCAGCTTCGGACAGACACAAGAGACCCAGTACTTC

abundance: .
d_gene: TRBD1
j_gene: TRBJ2-4
v_gene: TRBV4-3
CDR3aa: CASSQERTGGDKNIQYF
CDR3nt: TGCGCCAGCAGCCAAGAAAGGACAGGGGGAGATAAAAACATTCAGTACTTC

abundance: .
d_gene: .
j_gene: TRBJ1-6
v_gene: TRBV6-1
CDR3aa: CASKRGRDSPLHF
CDR3nt: TGTGCCAGCAAGAGGGGTAGGGATTCACCCCTCCACTTT

abundance: .
d_gene: .
j_gene: TRBJ2-7
v_gene: TRBV5-1
CDR3aa: CASSLDGPRLEQYF
CDR3nt: TGCGCCAGCAGCTTGGACGGGCCCCGTCTCGAGCAGTACTTC

abundance: few
d_gene: .
j_gene: TRBJ2-7
v_gene: TRBV9
CDR3aa: CASSVDESEQYF
CDR3nt: TGTGCCAGCAGCGTAGACGAGTCCGAGCAGTACTTC

abundance: .
d_gene: .
j_gene: TRBJ2-7
v_gene: TRBV5-6
CDR3aa: CASSLAGLSYEQYF
CDR3nt: TGTGCCAGCAGCTTGGCGGGACTTTCCTACGAGCAGTACTTC

abundance: once
d_gene: .
j_gene: TRBJ1-2
v_gene: TRBV7-2
CDR3aa: CASSQPGGQSGGYTF
CDR3nt: TGTGCCAGCAGTCAACCGGGTGGTCAGTCAGGGGGCTACACCTTC

abundance: .
d_gene: .
j_gene: TRBJ1-5
v_gene: TRBV4-3
CDR3aa: CASSQNPSTENQPQHF
CDR3nt: TGCGCCAGCAGCCAAAACCCCTCGACAGAGAATCAGCCCCAGCATTTT

abundance: .
d_gene: .
j_gene: TRBJ1-4
v_gene: TRBV7-2
CDR3aa: CASSPLQGEKLFF
CDR3nt: TGTGCCAGCAGCCCCCTTCAGGGTGAAAAACTGTTTTTT

abundance: once
d_gene: .
j_gene: TRBJ1-2
v_gene: TRBV6-6
CDR3aa: CASSDTGIGYTF
CDR3nt: TGTGCCAGCAGTGACACAGGGATAGGCTACACCTTC

abundance: .
d_gene: .
j_gene: TRBJ2-2
v_gene: TRBV10-3
CDR3aa: CAIPRTGTPNTGELFF
CDR3nt: TGTGCCATCCCGAGAACCGGGACACCGAACACCGGGGAGCTGTTTTTT

abundance: once
d_gene: .
j_gene: TRBJ2-7
v_gene: TRBV13
CDR3aa: CASQKRTLYEQYF
CDR3nt: TGTGCCAGCCAAAAACGAACCCTCTACGAGCAGTACTTC

abundance: .
d_gene: .
j_gene: TRBJ2-7
v_gene: TRBV13
CDR3aa: CASSLGSGSEQYF
CDR3nt: TGTGCCAGCAGCTTAGGGTCGGGGAGCGAGCAGTACTTC

abundance: .
d_gene: TRBD1
j_gene: TRBJ2-5
v_gene: TRBV7-9
CDR3aa: CASSQGQGAYQETQYF
CDR3nt: TGTGCCAGCAGCCAAGGACAGGGGGCTTACCAAGAGACCCAGTACTTC

abundance: .
d_gene: .
j_gene: TRBJ2-7
v_gene: TRBV19
CDR3aa: CARTPGPLSYEQYF
CDR3nt: TGTGCCAGGACGCCGGGACCTCTCTCCTACGAGCAGTACTTC

abundance: .
d_gene: TRBD1
j_gene: TRBJ1-2
v_gene: TRBV20-1
CDR3aa: CSASRGRGYTF
CDR3nt: TGCAGTGCTAGTAGGGGGCGAGGCTACACCTTC

abundance: .
d_gene: .
j_gene: TRBJ1-2
v_gene: TRBV19
CDR3aa: CASSMSGQLNGYTF
CDR3nt: TGTGCCAGTAGTATGTCCGGACAGCTTAATGGCTACACCTTC

abundance: .
d_gene: .
j_gene: TRBJ1-5
v_gene: TRBV5-1
CDR3aa: CASSLKSNQPQHF
CDR3nt: TGCGCCAGCAGCTTGAAGAGCAATCAGCCCCAGCATTTT

abundance: .
d_gene: .
j_gene: TRBJ1-5
v_gene: TRBV9
CDR3aa: CASSVEEGDQPQHF
CDR3nt: TGTGCCAGCAGCGTAGAAGAGGGTGATCAGCCCCAGCATTTT

abundance: .
d_gene: TRBD2
j_gene: TRBJ2-7
v_gene: TRBV9
CDR3aa: CASSPGRVAGSYEQYF
CDR3nt: TGTGCCAGCAGCCCCGGGAGAGTAGCGGGGTCCTACGAGCAGTACTTC

abundance: .
d_gene: TRBD2
j_gene: TRBJ2-1
v_gene: TRBV19
CDR3aa: CASKELAAYEQFF
CDR3nt: TGTGCCAGTAAAGAACTAGCGGCTTATGAGCAGTTCTTC